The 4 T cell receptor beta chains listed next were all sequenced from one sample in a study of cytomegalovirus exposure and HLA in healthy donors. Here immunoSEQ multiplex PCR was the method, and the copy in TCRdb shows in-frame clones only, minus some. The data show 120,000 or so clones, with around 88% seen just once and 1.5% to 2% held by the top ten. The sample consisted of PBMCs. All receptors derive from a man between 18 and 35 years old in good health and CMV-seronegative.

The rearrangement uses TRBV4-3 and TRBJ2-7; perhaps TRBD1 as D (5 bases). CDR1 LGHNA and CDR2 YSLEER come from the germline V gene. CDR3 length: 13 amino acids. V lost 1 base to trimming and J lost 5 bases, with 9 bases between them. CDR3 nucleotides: TGCGCCAGCAGCCAAGCGGTACAGGACGAGCAGTACTTC. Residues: CASSQAVQDEQYF.

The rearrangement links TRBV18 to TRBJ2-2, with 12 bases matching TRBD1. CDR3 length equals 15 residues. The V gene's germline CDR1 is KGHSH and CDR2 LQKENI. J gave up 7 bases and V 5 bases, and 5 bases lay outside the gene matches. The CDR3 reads CASSAGQGAIGELFF. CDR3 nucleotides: TGTGCCAGCTCAGCGGGACAGGGGGCTATCGGGGAGCTGTTTTTT.

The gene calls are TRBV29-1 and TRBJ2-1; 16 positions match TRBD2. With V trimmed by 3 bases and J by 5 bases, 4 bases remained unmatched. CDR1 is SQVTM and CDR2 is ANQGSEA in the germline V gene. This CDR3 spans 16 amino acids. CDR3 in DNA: TGCAGCGTTGAGGGGACTAGCGGGAGGGGGCACAATGAGCAGTTCTTC. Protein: CSVEGTSGRGHNEQFF.

Here the CDR3 reads CATAGTVYEQYF. The CDR3 coding sequence is TGTGCCACAGCAGGGACAGTCTACGAGCAGTACTTC. The chain couples TRBV2 to TRBJ2-7; TRBD1 matches at 7 bases. CDR1 SNHLY and CDR2 FYNNEI come from the germline V gene. The CDR3 is 12 residues long. Trimming at V came to 10 bases and at J to 3 bases, leaving 6 bases not matched to a gene.